The 21 T cell receptor beta chains below all came from one sample that was sequenced in a study of Tregs in tolerant kidney transplant recipients. Profiling relied on immunoSEQ multiplex PCR, and the TCRdb table lists in-frame clones only, not all of them. Counted here are under 50,000 clones, around 95% occurring once; the ten biggest clones make up approximately 0.4%. These receptors have no known antigen. Sequenced sample: Tregs from blood cultured with allogeneic cells. The receptors originated from a human donor in good health.

The chain recombines TRBV9 with TRBJ2-1; tentatively, D is TRBD2 (5 bases). The CDR3 sequence is 13 residues long. V dropped 0 bases and J dropped 10 bases, with 11 bases sitting between them. The germline V gene has CDR1 SGDLS and CDR2 YYNGEE. CDR3 region: CASSVATDSEQFF. CDR3 sequence (DNA): TGTGCCAGCAGCGTAGCTACGGACTCCGAGCAGTTCTTC.

The chain couples TRBV2 to TRBJ2-7; the match to TRBD1 covers 7 bases. J lost 1 base, V lost 6 bases, and 3 bases had no gene match. Looked up from germline, CDR1 is SNHLY and CDR2 is FYNNEI. The CDR3 runs 13 residues. The CDR3 loop reads CASRRTGSYEQYF. As DNA, the CDR3 is TGTGCCAGCAGGAGGACAGGATCCTACGAGCAGTACTTC.

This rearrangement joins TRBV29-1 to TRBJ1-1, with D possibly matching TRBD1 (5 bases). Trimming cost V 4 bases and J 1 base, with 16 bases left between them. Germline CDR1 is SQVTM and CDR2 is ANQGSEA. The length of the CDR3 is 15 residues. The CDR3 reads CSVVGERHRNTEAFF. The CDR3 bases are TGCAGCGTTGTGGGGGAGCGGCATCGGAACACTGAAGCTTTCTTT.

The CDR3 DNA reads TGTGCCAGCAGAGAGACCGGGACCCCTAGTTGGTTCTTC. Amino acids: CASRETGTPSWFF. The chain employs TRBV6-4 and TRBJ2-1, with D perhaps being TRBD1 or TRBD2 (5 bases each). Trimming removed 6 bases at V and 15 bases at J, with 21 bases between. The CDR3 runs to 13 residues. Germline loops: CDR1 MRHNA, CDR2 SNTAGT.

In this sample, this clone is medium-sized. This chain joins TRBV7-8 and TRBJ1-5; D is possibly TRBD1 (5 bases). CDR1 and CDR2 from the germline V gene are SGHVS and FQNEAQ. The CDR3 loop spans 15 amino acids. V was pared by 4 bases and J by 1 base, with 11 bases between. The DNA for the CDR3 is TGTGCCAGCAGCTCCAATCGGGACAGCAATCAGCCCCAGCATTTT. Residues: CASSSNRDSNQPQHF.

The genes are TRBV7-9 and TRBJ2-7, with 8 nucleotides matching TRBD2. V was pared by 5 bases and J by 6 bases, with 9 bases of the junction left unmatched. CDR1 SEHNR and CDR2 FQNEAQ come from the germline V gene (reference sequence). This CDR3 contains 14 residues. This CDR3 reads CASSPGTRTSEQYF. CDR3 coding DNA: TGTGCCAGCAGCCCCGGGACTAGGACTAGCGAGCAGTACTTC.

This chain links TRBV19 with TRBJ1-2; D unresolved. This CDR3 is 13 amino acids long. Germline values: CDR1 LNHDA, CDR2 SQIVND (reference sequence). V was clipped by 4 bases and J by 9 bases, with 15 bases between them. In DNA, the CDR3 is TGTGCCAGTAGTACAAGCCTCCTCAGTAGCTACACCTTC. This encodes CASSTSLLSSYTF.

The rearrangement uses TRBV18 and TRBJ2-2; TRBD2 agrees at 13 bases. V shed 3 bases and J 3 bases; nucleotides not matched to a gene: 4. From germline, CDR1 is KGHSH and CDR2 LQKENI. The CDR3 consists of 17 residues. The CDR3 reads CASSPGLAGRDTGELFF. The CDR3 DNA is TGTGCCAGCTCACCGGGACTAGCGGGACGTGACACCGGGGAGCTGTTTTTT.

The chain links TRBV18 to TRBJ2-7, with 9 nucleotides matching TRBD1. The V gene's germline CDR1 is KGHSH and CDR2 LQKENI. J gave up 0 bases and V 5 bases, and 2 bases lay outside the gene matches. CDR3 size: 14 residues. CDR3 region: CASSTGQGSYEQYF. Written as DNA, the CDR3 is TGTGCCAGCTCAACGGGACAGGGCTCCTACGAGCAGTACTTC.

The V gene is TRBV7-9, the J gene TRBJ1-1; weak D call: TRBD1 (5 bases). Germline CDR1 SEHNR, CDR2 FQNEAQ (reference sequence). V lost 7 bases and J lost 2, with 23 bases in between. The CDR3 extends over 17 amino acids. CDR3 bases: TGTGCCAGCACCTCCGGGGGAGGGCCTAAAGTAAACACTGAAGCTTTCTTT. Amino acid sequence: CASTSGGGPKVNTEAFF.

The chain recombines TRBV6-6 with TRBJ1-2; TRBD1 matches at 10 bases. CDR3 length: 14 residues. Germline V lookup: CDR1 MNHNY, CDR2 SVGAGI (reference sequence). Trimming took 8 bases from V and 12 from J; bases not matched to a gene: 15. CDR3 bases: TGTGCCAGCGGGAGGGGGACAGGGGCCTCCTACGACACCTTC. Translated, it gives CASGRGTGASYDTF.

The chain carries TRBV10-3 and TRBJ1-3, with TRBD1 matching over 7 bases. The CDR3 consists of 14 residues. CDR1 ENHRY and CDR2 SYGVKD come from the germline V gene. J gave up 2 bases and V 5 bases, and 3 bases lay outside the gene matches. Here the CDR3 DNA reads TGTGCCATCAGTCGCGGGACAGCTGGAAACACCATATATTTT. Protein sequence: CAISRGTAGNTIYF.

The rearrangement links TRBV6-4 to TRBJ1-1; D is unclear. Germline-derived CDR1 and CDR2 are MRHNA and SNTAGT. The CDR3 length is 13 residues. Between the trimmed V and J ends, which lost 4 bases and 1 base, there was a span of 7 bases. CDR3 region: CASSAQENTEAFF. The DNA for the CDR3 is TGTGCCAGCAGTGCGCAGGAGAACACTGAAGCTTTCTTT.

The chain recombines TRBV5-8 with TRBJ2-3; 9 bases are shared with TRBD2. The V gene end was trimmed by 0 bases and the J gene end by 3 bases; junction bases not matched to a gene: 2. Germline V gene lookup returns CDR1 SGHTS and CDR2 YDEGEE. The CDR3 runs to 15 residues. The CDR3 reads CASSLVSGRTDTQYF. The CDR3 nucleotides are TGTGCCAGCAGCTTGGTTAGCGGGAGAACAGATACGCAGTATTTT.

The rearrangement uses TRBV5-6 and TRBJ1-1; no clear D gene. V was trimmed by 0 bases and J by 4 bases, leaving 7 bases between them. The CDR3 is 13 residues long. The germline gives CDR1 SGHDT, CDR2 YYEEEE. CDR3 in amino acids: CASSLVSGTEAFF. The CDR3 coding sequence is TGTGCCAGCAGCTTGGTTAGTGGCACTGAAGCTTTCTTT. The full variable domain, with the rest looked up from reference TRBV5-6 and TRBJ1-1, is DAGVTQSPTHLIKTRGQQVTLRCSPKSGHDTVSWYQQALGQGPQFIFQYYEEEERQRGNFPDRFSGHQFPNYSSELNVNALLLGDSALYLCASSLVSGTEAFFGQGTRLTVV.

The genes are TRBV9 and TRBJ2-5; 9 nucleotides align to TRBD2. V shed 4 bases and J 0 bases; nucleotides not matched to a gene: 7. The CDR3 is 16 amino acids. Germline CDR1 is SGDLS and CDR2 is YYNGEE. The CDR3 DNA reads as TGTGCCAGCAGCCCTGCGGGAGGGTCGTACCAAGAGACCCAGTACTTC. Translated, it gives CASSPAGGSYQETQYF. The variable domain in full, completed from reference TRBV9 and TRBJ2-5, reads DSGVTQTPKHLITATGQRVTLRCSPRSGDLSVYWYQQSLDQGLQFLIQYYNGEERAKGNILERFSAQQFPDLHSELNLSSLELGDSALYFCASSPAGGSYQETQYFGPGTRLLVL.

V gene TRBV7-9 combines with J gene TRBJ1-1; TRBD1 aligns across 7 bases. The CDR3 has 14 residues. CDR1 and CDR2 (germline): SEHNR, FQNEAQ (reference sequence). Germline trimming cut 5 bases from V and 6 bases from J; bases unmatched to any gene: 9. The CDR3 coding sequence is TGTGCCAGCAGCCCGCCTACAGGGGCGGCTGAAGCTTTCTTT. Protein: CASSPPTGAAEAFF.

As DNA, the CDR3 is TGTGCCAGCAGCTTGGCTAGCGGGAGCACAGATACGCAGTATTTT. Protein sequence: CASSLASGSTDTQYF. The chain employs TRBV5-4 and TRBJ2-3; 8 bases map to TRBD2. The germline V gene encodes CDR1 SGHNT and CDR2 YYREEE (reference sequence). CDR3 length: 15 amino acids. The junction had 0 bases not matched to a gene; V was cut back by 0 bases and J by 0 bases.

The V gene is TRBV5-1, the J gene TRBJ1-4; the D gene is possibly TRBD1 (5 bases). V was clipped by 4 bases and J by 8 bases, with 12 bases between them. Germline V gene data show CDR1 as SGHRS and CDR2 as YFSETQ. The CDR3 extends over 13 amino acids. For the CDR3, the DNA is TGCGCCAGCAGCCGGGGGGACGGGGAAAAACTGTTTTTT. Encoded protein: CASSRGDGEKLFF.

The rearrangement links TRBV6-5 to TRBJ2-7; no definite D call. The germline V gene encodes CDR1 MNHEY and CDR2 SVGAGI. There are 15 residues in the CDR3. V was pared by 0 bases and J by 6 bases, with 15 bases between. CDR3 coding DNA: TGTGCCAGCAGTTACTCGAATTTGTTATGGAGCGAGCAGTACTTC. Its translation is CASSYSNLLWSEQYF.

This chain links TRBV11-1 with TRBJ1-1, with 7 bases lining up with TRBD1. The length of the CDR3 is 15 residues. J lost 2 bases, V lost 2 bases, and 5 bases had no gene match. Germline V lookup: CDR1 SGHAT, CDR2 FQDESV (reference sequence). The CDR3 DNA reads as TGTGCCAGCAGCTTATCCGGGACAGTTAACACTGAAGCTTTCTTT. Translated, it gives CASSLSGTVNTEAFF.